This record looks at one T cell receptor beta chain sequence and its context. The antigen is unknown. V lost 0 bases and J lost 5; bases outside the gene matches: 3. Germline lookup yields CDR1 SGHRS and CDR2 YFSETQ. The CDR3 is 15 residues long. This sample was included in a study of immune evolution from preneoplasia to lung adenocarcinoma. Whole-study findings and limits: Normal lung had the highest top T cell clone frequencies. Clonality was highest in normal lung, lower in later-stage lesions apparently.

Patients had resection in Japan or China between about 2014 and 2018. H&E slides confirmed each diagnosis, reviewed by two pathologists independently. The protocol was immunoSEQ multiplex PCR, while the TCRdb copy is restricted to in-frame clones and leaves out a portion. Of roughly 7,900 clones listed, 78% are singletons. The sequenced material came from FFPE adjacent normal lung tissue. The receptor's source is a person aged 65-85 years with lung adenocarcinoma. This rearrangement joins TRBV5-1 to TRBJ2-2; TRBD1 matches at 8 bases. The CDR3 here is CASSLGQGFTGELFF. The CDR3, as DNA: TGCGCCAGCAGCTTGGGACAGGGGTTTACCGGGGAGCTGTTTTTT.